This T cell receptor (beta chain) stems from a study of blood T cell repertoires in COVID-19. Study in general: In each case, the material was cDNA or gDNA derived from T cells, B-cell-depleted T cells, or PBMCs.

A remark on this clone: At the DNA level, this CDR3 is encoded by other sequences in the same sample as well.

The method was immunoSEQ multiplex PCR; TCRdb's version includes in-frame clones alone and lacks a portion of them. This sample has about 180,000 clones, with approximately 86% found just once. This TCR was recovered from a woman younger than 45 with active or convalescent COVID-19. The sequencing input was peripheral blood.

The CDR3 is CASSLDREYGYTF. Written as DNA, the CDR3 is TGTGCCAGCAGCTTGGACAGGGAATATGGCTACACCTTC. The J gene is TRBJ1-2, the V gene TRBV5-4; D perhaps matches TRBD1 (6 bases). This CDR3 is built from 13 residues. Germline values: CDR1 SGHNT, CDR2 YYREEE (reference sequence). Trimming removed 0 bases from V and 5 bases from J, with 8 bases in between.